Listed here is a single T cell receptor beta chain. The data derive from a study of blood T cell repertoires in COVID-19. Overall study context: Sites across the United States, Italy and Spain contributed samples from acute and convalescent COVID-19.

The data were produced by immunoSEQ multiplex PCR, yet TCRdb's version contains in-frame clones alone and is incomplete. The table lists approximately 170,000 clones, around nine tenths of them singletons, with less than 0.85% in the top ten. Participants spanned ages about 18 to 90 years and resided in about 25 US areas. Per germline, CDR1 SGHRS and CDR2 YFSETQ. V was pared by 2 bases and J by 15 bases, with 15 bases between. The CDR3 is 12 amino acids. This TCR derives from a woman aged 18-35 years who had recovered from COVID-19. Input material: PBMCs or T cells enriched from blood (not recorded which). The J gene is TRBJ2-1, the V gene TRBV5-1; no definite D call. As DNA, the CDR3 is TGCGCCAGCAGCTTCGATAGAGTTAGTCCGTTCTTC. This codes for CASSFDRVSPFF. The entire variable domain, with the rest obtained from reference TRBV5-1 and TRBJ2-1, is as follows: KAGVTQTPRYLIKTRGQQVTLSCSPISGHRSVSWYQQTPGQGLQFLFEYFSETQRNKGNFPGRFSGRQFSNSRSEMNVSTLELGDSALYLCASSFDRVSPFFGPGTRLTVL.